The entry below describes one T cell receptor (beta chain). The antigen it recognizes is unknown. No much larger clone exists at a distance of one base, and base qualities are not known. Patients with hyperthyroidism were aged 18 to 65 years, had been newly diagnosed, and had a disease duration of less than 2 months. Patients with other autoimmune diseases, uncontrolled infections, pregnancy or lactation were excluded from the study. Diagnosis relied on clinical symptoms, serum thyroxine, TRAb, thyroid ultrasound and orbital computed tomography. Trizol reagent was used to extract the total RNA, and its quality was then checked on an Agilent 2100 Bioanalyzer. TCR beta CDR3 regions were amplified from RNA transcripts for repertoire sequencing. The first round was an RT-PCR using HTBI primers with the Qiagen OneStep RT-PCR kit, and this first round was followed by a second-round multiplex PCR, then size selection and purification. Libraries were sequenced on an Illumina HiSeq2000 using paired-end 100 bp reads. As for the original processing: SOAPnuke was used to process the reads, throwing out any read that had adapters, had uncalled bases, had a mean Phred below 15, or lacked an exact constant-primer or identifier match. COPE v1.2.5 was used to merge high-quality paired reads. Clonotypes were defined as unique nucleotide sequences and were aligned to IMGT TRB V, D and J references using MiTCR v1.1. The analysis was limited to V-J combinations with a frequency above 0.0001, which together covered 99.2% of repertoires. For each V-J combination, a TCR clonal expansion and chaos score was defined as F50 clonal expansion divided by the chaos observed in the TCRdist matrix. Welch's t-statistics and random forest were used to reduce features to about a dozen V-J combinations, which were fed into a naive Bayes classifier. The similarity between thyroid and blood repertoires was quantified using the Morisita-Horn index. TCRdb took the public reads, trimmed them with fastp at Q25, ran MiXCR for clone calling and kept in-frame beta chains. Rows with a matching CDR3 protein are joined into one entry that keeps the most common DNA and genes. TCRdb's processing, not the study's, gives the V and J calls here. This sample has about 550,000 distinct CDR3 sequences in its table, and about two fifths of those were observed once. 3.5% to 5% of the sample goes to the ten largest clones.

This sample was included in a study of Graves' ophthalmopathy and Graves' hyperthyroidism (dated by TCRdb to between 2017 and 2018). For the wider study: Hyperthyroidism was defined as stable when no progression to ophthalmopathy occurred within 18 months of follow-up. To tell Graves' ophthalmopathy apart from Graves' hyperthyroidism, and to predict which patients would progress to ophthalmopathy, the study relied on TCR beta repertoire signatures. In total, around 140 blood samples were TCR-sequenced: roughly 45 ophthalmopathy, some 75 hyperthyroidism and roughly 17 hyperthyroidism-to-ophthalmopathy patients. To explore V-J signatures that separate ophthalmopathy from hyperthyroidism, a discovery set of around 97 patients was enrolled, consisting of about 45 with ophthalmopathy and about 60 with stable hyperthyroidism. An independent validation cohort comprised roughly 20 hyperthyroidism patients and 15 to 17 patients who later progressed from hyperthyroidism to ophthalmopathy. T-cell repertoires of thyroid tissue and blood were compared in 5 or 6 hyperthyroidism patients. Following sampling, methimazole starting at 30 mg daily was administered to hyperthyroidism patients, and high-dose intravenous methylprednisolone was administered to ophthalmopathy patients.

What the authors observed across the whole study: No statistical method was used to predetermine the sample size, and group allocation was not hidden from the investigators. In validation, the model predicted ophthalmopathy progression with nearly 71% sensitivity and approximately 72% specificity; roughly 11 predicted patients were CT-confirmed with GO in a median of approximately six months. Most of the expanded thyroid clonotypes with a frequency above 0.001 were also detected in blood, and it was suggested that the thyroid immune response may be reflected by blood repertoires. In cross-validation, the 13-signature model distinguished ophthalmopathy from stable hyperthyroidism with around 90% sensitivity and 81% to 82% specificity, while in the test set the corresponding values were about 80% and 75%.

The CDR3 covers 13 residues, taking in both the cysteine and the phenylalanine. The DNA shown is the 39-base CDR3, in frame from base 1. The germline V gene encodes CDR1 SEHNR and CDR2 FQNEAQ (reference sequence). Trimming at the junction amounts to 7 bases on V and 3 bases on J, and the germline ends lie 13 bases apart. The receptor was isolated from an adult man with Graves' hyperthyroidism. The chain is encoded by TRBV7-9 joined to TRBJ2-7; the D segment is perhaps TRBD1 or TRBD2, each sharing 6 matched bases. The specimen was peripheral blood or thyroid tissue (not recorded which). CDR3 sequence: CASTQRGDYEQYF. The DNA is TGTGCCAGCACCCAGAGGGGGGACTACGAGCAGTACTTC.